This T cell receptor (beta chain) comes out of a study of cytomegalovirus exposure and HLA in healthy donors. This clone was detected a few times. The germline gives CDR1 SEHNR, CDR2 FQNEAQ (reference sequence). Trimming removed 6 bases from V and 1 base from J, with 15 bases in between. The CDR3 totals 15 residues. The donors were healthy bone marrow donors. Vbeta (60) and Jbeta (13) primers were used in the PCR. Libraries were prepared by immunoSEQ multiplex PCR; TCRdb keeps only in-frame clonotypes and omits some of them. This sample has under 200,000 clones, with around 77% found just once. The receptor comes from a woman between 45 and 65 years old in good health and CMV-seropositive. Sequencing used PBMCs. The genes are TRBV7-9 and TRBJ1-1, with D possibly TRBD1 on 6 matching bases. The CDR3 coding sequence is TGTGCCAGCAGACCTACCGGGACAAGGAACACTGAAGCTTTCTTT. This translates into CASRPTGTRNTEAFF.